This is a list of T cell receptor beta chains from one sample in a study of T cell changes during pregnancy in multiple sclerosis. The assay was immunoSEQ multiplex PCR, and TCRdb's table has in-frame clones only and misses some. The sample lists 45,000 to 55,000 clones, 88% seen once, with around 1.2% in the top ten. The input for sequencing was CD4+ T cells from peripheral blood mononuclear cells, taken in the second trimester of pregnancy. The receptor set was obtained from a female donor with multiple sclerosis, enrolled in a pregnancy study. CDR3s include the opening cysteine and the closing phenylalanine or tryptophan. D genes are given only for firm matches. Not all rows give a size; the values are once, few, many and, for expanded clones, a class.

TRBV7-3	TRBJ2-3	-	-	CASSTTGHTDTQYF	TGTGCCAGCAGCACGACTGGCCACACAGATACGCAGTATTTT
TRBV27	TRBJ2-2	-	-	CASRRRLGETFHANTGELFF	TGTGCCAGCAGGCGGAGACTAGGAGAAACCTTTCATGCGAACACCGGGGAGCTGTTTTTT
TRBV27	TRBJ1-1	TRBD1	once	CASIRQWTGEAEAFF	TGTGCCAGCATTAGACAATGGACAGGGGAGGCTGAAGCTTTCTTT
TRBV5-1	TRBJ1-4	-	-	CASSLRGNNEKLFF	TGCGCCAGCAGCTTGAGGGGGAATAATGAAAAACTGTTTTTT
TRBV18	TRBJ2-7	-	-	CASSPLSTLYEQYF	TGTGCCAGCTCACCGCTCAGTACCCTCTACGAGCAGTACTTC
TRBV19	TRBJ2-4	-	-	CASRSDRLGRNIQYF	TGTGCCAGTAGATCGGACAGATTGGGGAGAAACATTCAGTACTTC
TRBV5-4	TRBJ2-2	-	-	CASSSMQRGGNTGELFF	TGTGCCAGCAGCTCAATGCAGAGAGGGGGGAACACCGGGGAGCTGTTTTTT
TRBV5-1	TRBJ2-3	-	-	CASSFGTFGSTDTQYF	TGCGCCAGCAGCTTTGGGACTTTCGGCAGCACAGATACGCAGTATTTT
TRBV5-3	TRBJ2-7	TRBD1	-	CARSLDRGSYEQYF	TGTGCCAGAAGCTTGGACAGGGGGTCCTACGAGCAGTACTTC
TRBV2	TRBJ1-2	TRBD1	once	CASSSTGDSGYTF	TGTGCCAGCAGTAGCACAGGGGATAGTGGCTACACCTTC
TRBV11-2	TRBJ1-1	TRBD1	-	CASSPRQGANTEAFF	TGTGCCAGCAGCCCCAGACAGGGGGCGAACACTGAAGCTTTCTTT
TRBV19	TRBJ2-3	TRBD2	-	CASSRLAGGSDTQYF	TGTGCCAGTAGTCGACTAGCGGGAGGTTCAGATACGCAGTATTTT
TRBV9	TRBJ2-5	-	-	CASSVATRGTQYF	TGTGCCAGCAGCGTAGCTACCCGGGGGACCCAGTACTTC
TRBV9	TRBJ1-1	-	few	CASSGRDGVNTEAFF	TGTGCCAGCAGCGGGAGGGACGGAGTGAACACTGAAGCTTTCTTT
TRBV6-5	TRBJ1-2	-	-	CASSPRRIYGYTF	TGTGCCAGCAGCCCGAGGCGGATCTATGGCTACACCTTC
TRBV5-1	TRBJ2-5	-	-	CASSLAFETQYF	TGCGCCAGCAGCTTGGCCTTTGAGACCCAGTACTTC
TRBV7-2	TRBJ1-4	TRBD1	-	CASSLDGQGELFF	TGTGCCAGCAGCTTAGACGGACAGGGCGAACTGTTTTTT
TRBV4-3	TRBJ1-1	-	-	CATLRPTEAFF	TGCGCCACCCTGCGGCCCACTGAAGCTTTCTTT
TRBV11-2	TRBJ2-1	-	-	CASSSAAGLLAYNEQFF	TGTGCCAGCAGCTCTGCCGCGGGACTCCTAGCGTACAATGAGCAGTTCTTC
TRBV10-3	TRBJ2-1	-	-	CAISESTSNEQFF	TGTGCCATCAGTGAGTCGACTAGTAATGAGCAGTTCTTC
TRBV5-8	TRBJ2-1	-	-	CASSLEVAGLNEQFF	TGTGCCAGCAGCTTGGAGGTGGCAGGACTAAATGAGCAGTTCTTC
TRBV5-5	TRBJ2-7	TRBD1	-	CASSFVPGQGTYEQYF	TGTGCCAGCAGCTTCGTCCCGGGACAGGGAACCTACGAGCAGTACTTC
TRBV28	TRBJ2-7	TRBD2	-	CASRSSGANSYEQYF	TGTGCCAGCAGGTCTAGCGGGGCTAACTCCTACGAGCAGTACTTC
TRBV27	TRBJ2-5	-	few	CASSLRAAGETQYF	TGTGCCAGCAGTTTAAGGGCCGCGGGAGAGACCCAGTACTTC
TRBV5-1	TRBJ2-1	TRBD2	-	CASSRWTSGSQVGEQFF	TGCGCCAGCAGCCGCTGGACTAGCGGGAGTCAGGTGGGTGAGCAGTTCTTC
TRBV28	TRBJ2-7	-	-	CASHPSSKTATKEQYF	TGTGCCAGCCACCCTTCTTCGAAGACAGCTACGAAGGAGCAGTACTTC
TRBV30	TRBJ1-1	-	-	CAWARDMNTEAFF	TGTGCCTGGGCCCGGGACATGAACACTGAAGCTTTCTTT
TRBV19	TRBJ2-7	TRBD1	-	CASSIRQGSGEQYF	TGTGCCAGTAGTATACGACAGGGGAGCGGCGAGCAGTACTTC
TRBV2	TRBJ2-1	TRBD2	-	CASSEGRLAGVRNEQFF	TGTGCCAGCAGTGAAGGGAGACTAGCGGGAGTTCGAAATGAGCAGTTCTTC
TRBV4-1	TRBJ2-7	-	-	CASSQDPGADYEQYF	TGCGCCAGCAGCCAAGATCCGGGAGCCGATTACGAGCAGTACTTC
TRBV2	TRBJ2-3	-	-	CASTESPSTDTQYF	TGTGCCAGCACCGAGAGCCCTAGCACAGATACGCAGTATTTT
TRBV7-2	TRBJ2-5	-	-	CASSLALQETQYF	TGTGCCAGCAGCTTAGCTCTCCAAGAGACCCAGTACTTC
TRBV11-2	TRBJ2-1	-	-	CASSLEGASGSNEQFF	TGTGCCAGCAGCTTAGAGGGGGCTAGCGGCAGCAATGAGCAGTTCTTC
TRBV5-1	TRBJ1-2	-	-	CASSLTKTASNYGYTF	TGCGCCAGCAGCTTGACCAAGACTGCCTCCAACTATGGCTACACCTTC
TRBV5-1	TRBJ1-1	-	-	CASSLAGGVHTEAFF	TGCGCCAGCAGCTTGGCCGGAGGGGTTCACACTGAAGCTTTCTTT
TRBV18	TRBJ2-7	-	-	CASSQPDQGVYEQYF	TGTGCCAGCTCACAACCGGATCAGGGCGTCTACGAGCAGTACTTC
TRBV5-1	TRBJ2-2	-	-	CASNPGHANTGELFF	TGCGCCAGCAACCCTGGACACGCGAACACCGGGGAGCTGTTTTTT
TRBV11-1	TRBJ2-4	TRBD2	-	CASSSSGTRKNIQYF	TGTGCCAGCAGTTCATCCGGGACTAGAAAAAACATTCAGTACTTC
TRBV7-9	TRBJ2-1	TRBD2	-	CASRLAGGFSYNEQFF	TGTGCCAGCCGCCTAGCGGGAGGTTTTTCCTACAATGAGCAGTTCTTC
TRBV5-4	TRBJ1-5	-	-	CASSFDGERNQPQHF	TGTGCCAGCAGCTTTGACGGTGAGAGGAATCAGCCCCAGCATTTT
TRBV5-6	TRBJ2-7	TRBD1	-	CASSRTGAEGEQYF	TGTGCCAGCAGCCGGACAGGGGCGGAGGGGGAGCAGTACTTC
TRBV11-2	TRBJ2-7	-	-	CASSLAVISSYEQYF	TGTGCCAGCAGCTTAGCTGTGATCAGCTCCTACGAGCAGTACTTC
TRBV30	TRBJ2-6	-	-	CAWSLSGLSGANVLTF	TGTGCCTGGAGTTTGTCAGGTTTATCTGGGGCCAACGTCCTGACTTTC
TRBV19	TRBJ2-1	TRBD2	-	CASSIKASGRAGEQFF	TGTGCCAGTAGTATAAAGGCTAGCGGGAGGGCCGGTGAGCAGTTCTTC
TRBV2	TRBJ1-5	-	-	CASSPEFNQPQHF	TGTGCCAGCAGTCCGGAGTTCAATCAGCCCCAGCATTTT
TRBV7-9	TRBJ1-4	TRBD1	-	CASSLGARGREKLFF	TGTGCCAGCAGCTTAGGCGCCAGGGGGCGTGAAAAACTGTTTTTT
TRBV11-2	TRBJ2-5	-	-	CASSFQPGRETQYF	TGTGCCAGCAGCTTTCAACCTGGGAGGGAGACCCAGTACTTC